Below are 10 T cell receptor beta chains sequenced from a single sample in a study of T cell responses to AZD1222 COVID-19 vaccine. Measured with immunoSEQ multiplex PCR; TCRdb has only the in-frame clones, and not every one. The sample consists of 140,000 or so clones, about 90% of them appearing once. The starting material was peripheral blood, obtained on day 0 of AZD1222 vaccination. These receptors originate from an adult in good health.

Only one count was recorded for this clone. The rearrangement uses TRBV4-1 and TRBJ1-6; weak D call: TRBD1 (6 bases). Trimming stripped 3 bases from V and 14 bases from J, with 11 bases between. Germline V gene data show CDR1 as MGHRA and CDR2 as YSYEKL. CDR3 length: 12 residues. CDR3 amino acids: CASSQTGASLHF. The CDR3 bases are TGCGCCAGCAGCCAGACAGGAGCTTCCCTCCACTTT.

For this clone: The identical CDR3 is also encoded by other nucleotide sequences in the sample. The chain recombines TRBV9 with TRBJ1-1; 7 bases match TRBD1. V lost 0 bases to trimming and J lost 0 bases; unmatched junction nucleotides: 2. The germline gives CDR1 SGDLS, CDR2 YYNGEE. This CDR3 has 15 residues. The CDR3 region has the DNA TGTGCCAGCAGCGTAGGGGACAGAGTGAACACTGAAGCTTTCTTT. Encoded protein: CASSVGDRVNTEAFF.

The rearrangement joins TRBV7-3 to TRBJ2-7, with a possible D match to TRBD2 (6 bases). Germline CDR1 and CDR2: SGHTA and FQGTGA. V shed 2 bases and J shed 3 bases, with 11 bases lying between them. The CDR3 is 14 residues long. The CDR3: CASSLYGGNYEQYF. The CDR3 DNA follows: TGTGCCAGCAGCTTATACGGGGGAAACTACGAGCAGTACTTC.

The chain uses TRBV3-1 (or the pseudogene TRBV3-2) and TRBJ1-2; 12 nucleotides agree with TRBD1. This CDR3 comprises 18 residues. The junction had 9 bases not matched to a gene; V was cut back by 3 bases and J by 1 base. Germline V gene sequence: CDR1 LGHDT, CDR2 YNNKEL (reference sequence). CDR3 in amino acids: CASSQRDRGRIHNYGYTF. CDR3 sequence (DNA): TGTGCCAGCAGCCAGCGGGACAGGGGGCGAATCCATAACTATGGCTACACCTTC.

The chain combines TRBV6-2 or TRBV6-3 with TRBJ2-7, with D unclear. V lost 3 bases to trimming and J lost 7 bases, with 10 bases between them. The CDR3 contains 12 residues. Germline-derived CDR1 and CDR2 are MNHEY and SVGEGT. In DNA form, the CDR3 reads TGTGCCAGCAGTTATAAGGGTTTTGAGCAGTACTTC. It codes for CASSYKGFEQYF.

In nucleotides, the CDR3 is TGTGCCAGCAGCCCCACGGACAGGTCTTGGGTAGGAGCTTTCTTT. It specifies CASSPTDRSWVGAFF. J is TRBJ1-1 and V is TRBV4-2; the match to TRBD1 covers 7 bases. The length of the CDR3 is 15 residues. The germline gives CDR1 LGHNA, CDR2 YNFKEQ. V was clipped by 4 bases and J by 10 bases; unmatched bases: 15.

The V gene is TRBV10-3, the J gene TRBJ2-1, with D hard to call. The CDR3 has 12 amino acids. Germline values: CDR1 ENHRY, CDR2 SYGVKD. Between the trimmed V and J ends, which lost 2 bases and 10 bases, there was a span of 9 bases. The CDR3 region is CAISELLVEQFF. CDR3 nucleotides: TGTGCCATCAGTGAGCTCCTCGTGGAGCAGTTCTTC.

The rearrangement uses TRBV5-1 and TRBJ2-7; 8 bases map to TRBD1. CDR3 length: 14 amino acids. V dropped 0 bases and J dropped 5; count of bases not matched to a gene: 4. In germline, CDR1 is SGHRS, CDR2 YFSETQ. The chain's CDR3 is CASSLGTQGDEQYF. CDR3 DNA: TGCGCCAGCAGCTTGGGGACACAGGGGGACGAGCAGTACTTC.

CDR3 nucleotide sequence: TGTGCCAGCAGTTTAGTCAGGGGGGGAGGCTATGGCTACACCTTC. It yields the protein CASSLVRGGGYGYTF. The rearrangement joins TRBV28 to TRBJ1-2; TRBD1 agrees at 7 bases. This CDR3 spans 15 amino acids. V gave up 2 bases and J gave up 4 bases; unmatched junction bases: 7. Germline assignment: CDR1 MDHEN and CDR2 SYDVKM.

This sequence joins TRBV6-5 and TRBJ2-3; 9 positions match TRBD1. V lost 4 bases, J lost 4 bases, and 3 bases stayed unmatched. The CDR3 sequence is 14 residues long. Germline V gene sequence: CDR1 MNHEY, CDR2 SVGAGI. The CDR3 DNA sequence: TGTGCCAGCAGTTCCGACAGGGGGGCAGATACGCAGTATTTT. Its protein product is CASSSDRGADTQYF.